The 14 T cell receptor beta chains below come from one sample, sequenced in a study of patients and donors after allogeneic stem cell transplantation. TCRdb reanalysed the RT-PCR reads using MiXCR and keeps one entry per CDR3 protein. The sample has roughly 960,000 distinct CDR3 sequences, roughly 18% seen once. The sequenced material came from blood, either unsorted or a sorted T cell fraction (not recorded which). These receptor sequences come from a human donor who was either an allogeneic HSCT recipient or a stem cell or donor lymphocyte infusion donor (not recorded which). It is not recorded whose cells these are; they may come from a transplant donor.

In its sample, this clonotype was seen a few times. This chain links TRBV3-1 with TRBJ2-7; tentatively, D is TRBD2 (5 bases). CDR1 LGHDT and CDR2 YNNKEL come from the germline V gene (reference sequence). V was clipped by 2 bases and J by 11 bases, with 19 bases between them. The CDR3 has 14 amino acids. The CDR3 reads CASSQPSRGRRKYF. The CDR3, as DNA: TGTGCCAGCAGCCAACCCTCCCGCGGACGGAGGAAGTACTTC.

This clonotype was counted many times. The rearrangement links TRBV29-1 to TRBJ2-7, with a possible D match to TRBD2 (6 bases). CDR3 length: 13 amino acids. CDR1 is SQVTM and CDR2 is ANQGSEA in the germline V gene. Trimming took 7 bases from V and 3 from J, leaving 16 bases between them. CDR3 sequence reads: CSAGGGGFYEQYF. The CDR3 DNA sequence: TGCAGCGCTGGGGGAGGAGGCTTCTACGAGCAGTACTTC.

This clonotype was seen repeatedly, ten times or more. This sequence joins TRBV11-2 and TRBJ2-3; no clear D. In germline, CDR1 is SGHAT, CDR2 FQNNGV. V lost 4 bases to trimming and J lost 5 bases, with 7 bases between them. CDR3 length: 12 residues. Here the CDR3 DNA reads TGTGCCAGCAGCTCGATCTTAGATACGCAGTATTTT. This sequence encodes CASSSILDTQYF.

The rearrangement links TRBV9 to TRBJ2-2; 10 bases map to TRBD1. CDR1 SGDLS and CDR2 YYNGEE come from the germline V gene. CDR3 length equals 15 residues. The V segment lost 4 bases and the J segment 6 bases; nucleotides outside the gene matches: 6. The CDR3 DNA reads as TGTGCCAGCAGCTCCGGGACAGGGGTATCCGGGGAGCTGTTTTTT. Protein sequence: CASSSGTGVSGELFF. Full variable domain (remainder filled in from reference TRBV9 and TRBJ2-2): DSGVTQTPKHLITATGQRVTLRCSPRSGDLSVYWYQQSLDQGLQFLIQYYNGEERAKGNILERFSAQQFPDLHSELNLSSLELGDSALYFCASSSGTGVSGELFFGEGSRLTVL.

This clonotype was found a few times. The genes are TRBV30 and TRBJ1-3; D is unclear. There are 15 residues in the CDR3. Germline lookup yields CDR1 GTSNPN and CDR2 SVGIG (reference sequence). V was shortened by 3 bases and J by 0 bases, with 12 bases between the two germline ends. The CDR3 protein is CAWRAKASSGNTIYF. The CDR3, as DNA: TGTGCCTGGAGGGCCAAGGCCTCCTCTGGAAACACCATATATTTT.

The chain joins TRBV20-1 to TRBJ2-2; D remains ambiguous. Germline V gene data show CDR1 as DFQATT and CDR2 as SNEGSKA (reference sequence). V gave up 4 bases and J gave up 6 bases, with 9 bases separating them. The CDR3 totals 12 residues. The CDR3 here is CSAISGAGELFF. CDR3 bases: TGCAGTGCTATCAGTGGCGCCGGGGAGCTGTTTTTT.

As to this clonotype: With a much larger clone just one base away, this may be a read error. The CDR3 spells CASSEGRGDEQFF. In DNA, the CDR3 is TGTGCCTCATCGGAGGGAAGGGGCGATGAGCAGTTCTTC. The V gene is TRBV10-3, the J gene TRBJ2-1; perhaps TRBD2 as D (6 bases). Per germline, CDR1 ENHRY and CDR2 SYGVKD. This CDR3 comprises 13 residues. V was clipped by 11 bases and J by 8 bases, with 19 bases between them.

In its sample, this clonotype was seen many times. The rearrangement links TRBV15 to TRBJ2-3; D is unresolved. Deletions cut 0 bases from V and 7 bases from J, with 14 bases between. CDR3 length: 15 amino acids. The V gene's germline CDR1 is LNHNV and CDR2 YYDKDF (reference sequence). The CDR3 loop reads CATSRDLDPSNTQYF. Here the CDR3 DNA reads TGTGCCACCAGCAGAGATCTGGATCCCTCTAATACGCAGTATTTT.

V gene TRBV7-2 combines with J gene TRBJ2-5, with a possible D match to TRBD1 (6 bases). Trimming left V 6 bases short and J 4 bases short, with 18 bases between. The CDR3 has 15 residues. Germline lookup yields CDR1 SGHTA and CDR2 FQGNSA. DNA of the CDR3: TGTGCCAGCAGTGAGACCGGGACAATAGGAGAGACCCAGTACTTC. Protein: CASSETGTIGETQYF.

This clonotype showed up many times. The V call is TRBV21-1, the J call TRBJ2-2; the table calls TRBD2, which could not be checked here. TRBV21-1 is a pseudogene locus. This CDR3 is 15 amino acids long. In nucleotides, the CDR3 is TGTGCCAGCAACCCAGCGGGAGCAGGGACCGGGGAGCTGTTTTTT. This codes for CASNPAGAGTGELFF.

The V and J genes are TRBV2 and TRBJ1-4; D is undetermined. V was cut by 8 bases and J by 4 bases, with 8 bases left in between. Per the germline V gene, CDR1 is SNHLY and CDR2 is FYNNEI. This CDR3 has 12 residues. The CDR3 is CASHRYNEKLFF. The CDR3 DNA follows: TGTGCCAGCCACAGATATAATGAAAAACTGTTTTTT.

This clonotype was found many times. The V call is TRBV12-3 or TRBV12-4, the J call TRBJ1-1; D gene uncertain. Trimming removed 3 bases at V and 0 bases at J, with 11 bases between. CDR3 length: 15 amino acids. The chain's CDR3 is CASSLNTGMNTEAFF. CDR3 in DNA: TGTGCCAGCAGTTTGAACACCGGCATGAACACTGAAGCTTTCTTT.

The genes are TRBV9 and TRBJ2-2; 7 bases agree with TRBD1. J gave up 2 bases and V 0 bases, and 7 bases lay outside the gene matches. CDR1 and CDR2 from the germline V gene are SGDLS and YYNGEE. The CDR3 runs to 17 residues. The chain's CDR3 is CASSVGKGQLNTGELFF. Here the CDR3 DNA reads TGTGCCAGCAGCGTAGGAAAGGGACAGCTTAACACCGGGGAGCTGTTTTTT. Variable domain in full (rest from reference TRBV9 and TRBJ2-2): DSGVTQTPKHLITATGQRVTLRCSPRSGDLSVYWYQQSLDQGLQFLIQYYNGEERAKGNILERFSAQQFPDLHSELNLSSLELGDSALYFCASSVGKGQLNTGELFFGEGSRLTVL.

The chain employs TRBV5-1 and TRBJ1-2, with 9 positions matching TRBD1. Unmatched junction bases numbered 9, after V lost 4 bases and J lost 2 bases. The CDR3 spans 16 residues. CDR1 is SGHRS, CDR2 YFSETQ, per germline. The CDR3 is CASSLGTGTGNYGYTF. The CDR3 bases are TGCGCCAGCAGCCTGGGGACCGGGACAGGGAACTATGGCTACACCTTC.